This entry lists 24 T cell receptor beta chains sequenced from one sample in a study of regulatory T cells in long-lasting Graves disease. Time point denoted: newly diagnosed GD, antithyroid drugs for less than 3 months. PBMC-derived RNA was used for the TCR library. With iRepertoire HTBI primers and Arm-PCR of CDR3 regions, TCR beta libraries were built. TCRdb independently ran MiXCR on the multiplex PCR reads; one entry per CDR3 protein. The sample records just over 600,000 distinct CDR3 sequences, under 20% being singletons. These data are also associated with another study on T cells in Graves' hyperthyroidism and ophthalmopathy.

Sequences were derived from peripheral blood mononuclear cells (PBMCs), sampled at new diagnosis, from a patient treated with antithyroid drugs. Every receptor here comes from a woman aged 30 to 39 with Graves disease.

Written as DNA, the CDR3 is TGTGCCAGCAGTTTTGCTTCCGGGCCCCAGCATTTT. Its translation: CASSFASGPQHF. This chain connects TRBV28 to TRBJ1-5; D call uncertain. The CDR3 is 12 residues long. Germline CDR1 and CDR2: MDHEN and SYDVKM. With 3 bases removed from V and 9 bases from J, the gap between germline ends came to 9 bases.

The rearrangement links TRBV24-1 to TRBJ2-2; D is unresolved. V was trimmed by 9 bases and J by 0 bases, leaving 7 bases between them. The CDR3 spans 13 residues. Germline V gives CDR1 KGHDR, CDR2 SFDVKD. In nucleotides, the CDR3 is TGTGCCACCGATCAACCGAACACCGGGGAGCTGTTTTTT. It codes for CATDQPNTGELFF.

This clonotype was seen ten or more times. The chain is built from TRBV6-1 and TRBJ2-7; perhaps TRBD2 as D (6 bases). With 6 bases removed from V and 6 bases from J, the gap between germline ends came to 12 bases. Germline V gives CDR1 MNHNS, CDR2 SASEGT. The CDR3 is 12 residues long. Here the CDR3 reads CASSKGLGEQYF. CDR3 DNA sequence: TGTGCCAGCAGCAAGGGACTGGGCGAGCAGTACTTC.

This clonotype has more than one count but fewer than ten. V is TRBV6-1 and J is TRBJ2-7, with a weak D call TRBD2 (5 bases). The ends were cut back, 7 bases at V and 4 bases at J, with 20 bases in the middle. The CDR3 contains 15 residues. Germline CDR1 MNHNS, CDR2 SASEGT. CDR3 nucleotides: TGTGCCAGCACCACAAGACGGGGTCCGGCGTACGAGCAGTACTTC. Protein product: CASTTRRGPAYEQYF.

Ten or more counts support this clonotype. V gene TRBV3-1 combines with J gene TRBJ2-7; D is unresolved. Germline CDR1 is LGHDT and CDR2 is YNNKEL (reference sequence). Trimming took off 0 bases at V and 7 bases at J, with 10 bases between the two ends. The CDR3 contains 13 residues. CDR3 loop: CASSQDPSVEQYF. Here the CDR3 DNA reads TGTGCCAGCAGCCAAGATCCCTCTGTGGAGCAGTACTTC.

This chain links TRBV9 with TRBJ2-7, with 7 bases lining up with TRBD2. The CDR3 runs 17 residues. Losses at the gene ends were 3 bases for V and 4 bases for J; bases not matched to a gene: 16. CDR1 is SGDLS, CDR2 YYNGEE, per germline. CDR3 sequence (DNA): TGTGCCAGCAGCGAAGGTCTAGCGGAGGCTCGCCTATACGAGCAGTACTTC. This encodes CASSEGLAEARLYEQYF.

This clonotype was detected only a few times. The V call is TRBV12-3 or TRBV12-4, the J call TRBJ2-5; tentatively, D is TRBD2 (6 bases). The CDR3 runs to 16 residues. The V end was cut by 7 bases, the J end by 9 bases, with 27 bases between. The CDR3 bases are TGTGCCAGCACCTCTTCGCAAGTAGGGTTTGGGGAGGCCCAGTACTTC. Protein sequence: CASTSSQVGFGEAQYF.

Ten or more counts support this clonotype. CDR3: CASSLTRGDYEQYF. The CDR3 nucleotides read TGTGCCAGCAGTCTAACGAGGGGGGACTACGAGCAGTACTTC. V is TRBV6-1 and J is TRBJ2-7; TRBD1 or TRBD2 may be the D gene (6 bases each). The germline gives CDR1 MNHNS, CDR2 SASEGT. The V gene lost 5 bases and the J gene lost 3 bases, with 14 bases spanning the gap. The CDR3 is 14 amino acids.

This clonotype was picked up a small number of times. The chain carries TRBV19 and TRBJ1-5; D not certain. V shed 6 bases and J shed 4 bases, with 10 bases lying between them. CDR3 size: 13 residues. Germline V gene lookup returns CDR1 LNHDA and CDR2 SQIVND (reference sequence). The CDR3 region has the DNA TGTGCCAGTAGGTTGCAGTGGAATCAGCCCCAGCATTTT. This sequence encodes CASRLQWNQPQHF.

This clonotype was picked up a small number of times. The rearrangement links TRBV11-2 to TRBJ2-3, with D perhaps assigned TRBD1 or TRBD2 (5 bases each). The germline V and J ends were trimmed by 7 bases and 6 bases, with 14 bases remaining between them. Germline CDR1 reads SGHAT; CDR2 reads FQNNGV. CDR3 length: 13 amino acids. CDR3 nucleotides: TGTGCCAGCATCCGACTATGGGGCGATACGCAGTATTTT. Protein sequence: CASIRLWGDTQYF.

This clonotype was recorded at least ten times. The chain uses TRBV7-3 and TRBJ2-5; unclear D gene. In germline, CDR1 is SGHTA, CDR2 FQGTGA. This CDR3 contains 13 residues. The germline V and J ends were trimmed by 5 bases and 4 bases, with 11 bases remaining between them. DNA of the CDR3: TGTGCCAGCAGCCCGAACTTGGGAGAGACCCAGTACTTC. Its protein is CASSPNLGETQYF.

The rearrangement joins TRBV7-9 to TRBJ1-1; TRBD1 agrees at 7 bases. Trimming at V came to 3 bases and at J to 11 bases, leaving 6 bases not matched to a gene. Germline CDR1 and CDR2: SEHNR and FQNEAQ (reference sequence). The CDR3 sequence is 12 residues long. CDR3: CASSLTGMEAFF. The CDR3 DNA reads TGTGCCAGCAGCTTGACAGGGATGGAGGCTTTCTTT. Complete variable domain (other parts from reference TRBV7-9 and TRBJ1-1): DTGVSQNPRHKITKRGQNVTFRCDPISEHNRLYWYRQTLGQGPEFLTYFQNEAQLEKSRLLSDRFSAERPKGSFSTLEIQRTEQGDSAMYLCASSLTGMEAFFGQGTRLTVV.

This clonotype appeared many times. CDR3 sequence reads: CASAQGYEQYF. The CDR3 region has the DNA TGTGCCAGCGCCCAGGGGTACGAGCAGTACTTC. The chain has TRBV7-9 and TRBJ2-7; perhaps TRBD1 as D (6 bases). CDR3 length: 11 amino acids. V lost 8 bases and J 4 bases, leaving 9 bases between the germline ends. The V gene's germline CDR1 is SEHNR and CDR2 FQNEAQ (reference sequence).

This clonotype was recorded at least ten times. The genes are TRBV7-3 and TRBJ2-5; D perhaps matches TRBD1 (5 bases). The germline gives CDR1 SGHTA, CDR2 FQGTGA. This CDR3 comprises 15 residues. V was cut by 0 bases and J by 2 bases, with 10 bases left in between. The DNA of the CDR3 is TGTGCCAGCAGCTTAACAAGGGGCAATCAAGAGACCCAGTACTTC. As protein: CASSLTRGNQETQYF.

A few counts support this clonotype. The chain has TRBV29-1 and TRBJ2-1; D may match TRBD1 or TRBD2 (5 bases each). V lost 7 bases to trimming and J lost 6 bases, with 16 bases between them. Germline V gives CDR1 SQVTM, CDR2 ANQGSEA. This CDR3 has 13 residues. The DNA of the CDR3 is TGCAGCGCTGTCCGGGACCATCGCAATGAGCAGTTCTTC. Translation: CSAVRDHRNEQFF.

The V and J genes are TRBV18 and TRBJ1-3; 10 bases are a match to TRBD1. Germline-derived CDR1 and CDR2 are KGHSH and LQKENI. V lost 1 base and J lost 5; bases outside the gene matches: 5. There are 16 residues in the CDR3. This CDR3 is CASSPLGTGERNTIYF. The CDR3, as DNA: TGTGCCAGCTCACCACTCGGGACAGGGGAACGAAACACCATATATTTT.

The chain links TRBV9 to TRBJ2-3, with TRBD2 matching 7 bases. The trim removed 0 bases at V and 9 bases at J, leaving 10 bases unmatched. In germline, CDR1 is SGDLS, CDR2 YYNGEE. CDR3 size: 15 residues. The CDR3 nucleotides read TGTGCCAGCAGCGTAGTGGCTAGCGGTCCCGGGACGCAGTATTTT. Translation: CASSVVASGPGTQYF.

The genes are TRBV30 and TRBJ1-6; D gene ambiguous. CDR1 is GTSNPN, CDR2 SVGIG, per germline (reference sequence). V lost 5 bases, J lost 9 bases, and 11 bases lay in between. CDR3 length: 12 residues. This CDR3 reads CAWCLLGSPLHF. The CDR3 DNA is TGTGCCTGGTGTCTTCTCGGTTCACCCCTCCACTTT.

This clonotype was detected many times. This chain uses TRBV28 with TRBJ1-5, with D unresolved. Germline-derived CDR1 and CDR2 are MDHEN and SYDVKM. The V end was cut by 3 bases, the J end by 5 bases, with 8 bases between. The CDR3 is made up of 13 amino acids. The DNA for the CDR3 is TGTGCCAGCAGTTTGGTAGGGCATCAGCCCCAGCATTTT. Its translation is CASSLVGHQPQHF.

This clonotype came up a few times. This chain uses TRBV7-3 with TRBJ2-5, with D uncertain. The germline V gene encodes CDR1 SGHTA and CDR2 FQGTGA. This CDR3 has 13 residues. Trimming cost V 5 bases and J 2 bases, with 9 bases left between them. CDR3 nucleotides: TGTGCCAGCAGCCCAGCCGTTCAAGAGACCCAGTACTTC. Its protein product is CASSPAVQETQYF.

There are many counts of this clonotype. V and J are TRBV7-8 and TRBJ1-2, with D hard to call. The CDR3 covers 14 residues. Trimming removed 1 base from V and 5 bases from J, with 11 bases in between. The germline V gene has CDR1 SGHVS and CDR2 FQNEAQ. The CDR3 DNA follows: TGTGCCAGCAGCTTAGGAACCAGTCTATATGGCTACACCTTC. This codes for CASSLGTSLYGYTF.

This clonotype occurred many times. This sequence joins TRBV28 and TRBJ2-5; D not certain. V shed 3 bases and J shed 7 bases, with 6 bases lying between them. In germline, CDR1 is MDHEN, CDR2 SYDVKM. The CDR3 sequence is 11 residues long. The DNA for the CDR3 is TGTGCCAGCAGTTTTTCTTGGACCCAGTACTTC. Protein sequence: CASSFSWTQYF.

The chain employs TRBV28 and TRBJ2-3; no clear D gene. The end of the DNA is better explained by TRBJ2-5, so the J call may be wrong. From germline, CDR1 is MDHEN and CDR2 SYDVKM. The length of the CDR3 is 15 residues. CDR3 in amino acids: CASSLNLGSRETQYF. In nucleotides, the CDR3 is TGTGCCAGCAGTTTGAACCTAGGGTCTAGAGAGACCCAGTACTTC.

Notes on this clonotype: Germline is not matched at one junction end, which may reflect a read error. CDR3 protein: CASSRSGQGAGHPQRF. DNA of the CDR3: TGTGCCAGCAGTCGGTCAGGACAGGGGGCTGGACATCCCCAGCGTTTT. V gene TRBV28 combines with J gene TRBJ1-5; 11 bases match TRBD1. The germline V gene encodes CDR1 MDHEN and CDR2 SYDVKM. This CDR3 region has 16 residues.